A selection of T cell receptor beta chains follows, all from one sample in a study of metastatic and nonmetastatic thyroid tumors. TCRdb recomputed clones from the PCR reads via MiXCR. The sample lists around 14,000 clones; about 3.5% were seen once. Specimen: tumor tissue. The receptors were sampled from a female donor with papillary thyroid cancer or a benign thyroid nodule (not recorded which). Some clones in this sample may be carry-over from other donors' samples. CDR3s include the opening cysteine and the closing phenylalanine or tryptophan. The D gene is left open where the match is weak. For some rows the clone size is stated as once, few or many, or as a class when expanded; others skip it.

>TRBD2|TRBJ2-7|TRBV5-1|few
TGCGCCAGCAGCCACGGGACTAGCACATCCTACGAGCAGTACTTC
CASSHGTSTSYEQYF
>TRBD1|TRBJ1-1|TRBV30|NA
TGTGCCTGGAGTGTGGGACTTTGGACAGGAGACACTGAAGCTTTCTTT
CAWSVGLWTGDTEAFF
>TRBD1|TRBJ1-2|TRBV20-1|NA
TGCAGTGCATCCCCAGGGGGTACCCTGGAAGACACCTTC
CSASPGGTLEDTF
>TRBD1|TRBJ1-2|TRBV6-1|many
TGTGCCAGCAGAGACAGGGGGGCTAACTATGGCTACACCTTC
CASRDRGANYGYTF
>NA|TRBJ1-1|TRBV28|few
TGTGCCAGCAGGGGGTGGAACACTGAAGCTTTCTTT
CASRGWNTEAFF
>TRBD1|TRBJ2-7|TRBV28|few
TGTGCCAGCAGTTTGGGACAGGGGGCCTACGAGCAGTACTTC
CASSLGQGAYEQYF
>TRBD2|TRBJ2-1|TRBV2|few
TGTGCCAGCAGTGATGCTAGCGGAACCTACAATGAGCAGTTCTTC
CASSDASGTYNEQFF
>TRBD1|TRBJ2-1|TRBV6-4|few
TGTGCCAGCAGTACCGGACAGGGGTCCTACAATGAGCAGTTCTTC
CASSTGQGSYNEQFF
>NA|TRBJ2-2|TRBV12-3/TRBV12-4|few
TGTGCCAGCAGCCCTTCCGGGACACAGAACACCGGGGAGCTGTTTTTT
CASSPSGTQNTGELFF
>TRBD1|TRBJ1-2|TRBV6-2/TRBV6-3|NA
TGTGCCAGCAGTTACGCCCGGTACAAGGGGGCCGGCTATGACTACACCTTC
CASSYARYKGAGYDYTF
>NA|TRBJ2-7|TRBV6-5|NA
TGTGCCAGCAGTTACTCGGGCGAGCAGTACTTC
CASSYSGEQYF
>NA|TRBJ1-2|TRBV7-2|NA
TGTGCCAGCAGCTTAGTATCCAGCTACTATGGCTACACCTTC
CASSLVSSYYGYTF
>NA|TRBJ2-7|TRBV12-3/TRBV12-4|NA
TGTGCCAGCAGCCAAGCGGCTGGAGGTCTAGACGAGCAGTACTTC
CASSQAAGGLDEQYF
>TRBD2|TRBJ2-2|TRBV5-1|few
TGCGCCAGCAGCTTGGAGACTAGCGTTACCACCGGGGAGCTGTTTTTT
CASSLETSVTTGELFF
>NA|TRBJ1-1|TRBV6-1|NA
TGTGCCAGCACGAGGGAGTTGGACACTGAAGCTTTCTTT
CASTRELDTEAFF
>NA|TRBJ1-6|TRBV28|NA
TGTGCCAGCAGTTTTCTGGGGTCAACTAATTCACCCCTCCACTTT
CASSFLGSTNSPLHF
>TRBD1|TRBJ2-7|TRBV6-1|NA
TGTGCCAGCAGTGAAGGGGACAGCATCGACTACGAGCAGTACTTC
CASSEGDSIDYEQYF
>TRBD2|TRBJ2-3|TRBV12-3/TRBV12-4|NA
TGTGCCAGCAGTACTCTAGCGGGAGGCACAGATACGCAGTATTTT
CASSTLAGGTDTQYF
>TRBD1|TRBJ1-5|TRBV7-8|NA
TGTGCCAGCAGCCTCCGACAGGGGGCAGTTAGCAATCAGCCCCAGCATTTT
CASSLRQGAVSNQPQHF
>NA|TRBJ1-1|TRBV6-7|few
TGTGCCAGCAGTATGCAACCGGGACACATGAGAAATGAAGCTTTCTTT
CASSMQPGHMRNEAFF
>TRBD1|TRBJ2-7|TRBV28|few
TGTGCTTCGACAGGGTTCTACGAGCAGTACTTC
CASTGFYEQYF